This TCR beta chain was sequenced in a study of graft-versus-host responses after intestinal transplantation. Study background: Every one of the recipients received anti-thymocyte globulin induction and afterwards took tacrolimus and steroids for about 3 years.

This clone has just one count. Its target is not known. Study observations and caveats: With peak circulating GvH clone levels came an association with early post-transplant HvG declines. High graft-versus-host to host-versus-graft T cell clonal ratios marked allografts of patients with graft-donor macrochimerism. GvH clones surfaced in recipient marrow, some emerging earlier in ileum or blood.

Profiled with immunoSEQ multiplex PCR; TCRdb holds only in-frame clones, not every one. The sample consists of around 120,000 clones, 90% to 95% of them appearing once. CDR3 length: 16 amino acids. V dropped 0 bases and J dropped 4; count of bases not matched to a gene: 7. Germline V gene sequence: CDR1 SGHRS, CDR2 YFSETQ. The J gene is TRBJ2-5, the V gene TRBV5-1, with 9 bases that match TRBD2. The sequenced sample was unstimulated CD4+ T cells sorted from spleen or lymph node cells, obtained before intestinal transplant. The receptor's source is a human donor who received an intestinal transplant. Written as DNA, the CDR3 is TGCGCCAGCAGCTTGGCCGGTGCGGGAGGGGGAGAGACCCAGTACTTC. As protein: CASSLAGAGGGETQYF.